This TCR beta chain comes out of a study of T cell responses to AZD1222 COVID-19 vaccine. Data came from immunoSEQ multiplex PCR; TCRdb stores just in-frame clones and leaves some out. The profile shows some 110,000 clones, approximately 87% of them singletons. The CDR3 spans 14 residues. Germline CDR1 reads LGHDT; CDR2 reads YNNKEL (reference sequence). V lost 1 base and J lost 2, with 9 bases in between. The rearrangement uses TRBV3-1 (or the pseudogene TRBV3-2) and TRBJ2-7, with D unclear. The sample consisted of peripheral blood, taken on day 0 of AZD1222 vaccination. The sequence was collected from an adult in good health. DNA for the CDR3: TGTGCCAGCAGCCAAGGAGTCATGACCTACGAGCAGTACTTC. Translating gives CASSQGVMTYEQYF.